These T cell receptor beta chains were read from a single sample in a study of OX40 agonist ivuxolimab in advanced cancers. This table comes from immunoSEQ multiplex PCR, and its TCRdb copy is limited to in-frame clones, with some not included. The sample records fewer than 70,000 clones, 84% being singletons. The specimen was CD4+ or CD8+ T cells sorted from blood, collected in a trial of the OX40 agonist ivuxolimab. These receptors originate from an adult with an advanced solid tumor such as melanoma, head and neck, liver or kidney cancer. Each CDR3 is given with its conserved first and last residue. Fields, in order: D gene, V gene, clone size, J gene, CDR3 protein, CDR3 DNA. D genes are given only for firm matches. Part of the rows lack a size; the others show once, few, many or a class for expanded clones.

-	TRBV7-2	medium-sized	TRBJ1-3	CASSPDWGRNTIYF	TGTGCCAGCAGCCCGGACTGGGGCCGGAACACCATATATTTT
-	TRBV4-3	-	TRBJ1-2	CASSQDPLPNYGYTF	TGCGCCAGCAGCCAAGACCCCCTTCCTAACTATGGCTACACCTTC
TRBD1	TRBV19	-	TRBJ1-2	CASSTDRVAGYTF	TGTGCCAGTAGTACCGACAGGGTCGCCGGCTACACCTTC
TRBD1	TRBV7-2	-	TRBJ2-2	CASSLDRTNTGELFF	TGTGCCAGCAGCTTGGACAGGACGAACACCGGGGAGCTGTTTTTT
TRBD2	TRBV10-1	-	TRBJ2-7	CASSDGTSGTSEQYF	TGCGCCAGCAGTGACGGGACTAGCGGGACAAGCGAGCAGTACTTC
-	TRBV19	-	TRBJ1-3	CASSTAGSSGNTIYF	TGTGCCAGTAGTACCGCAGGGAGCTCTGGAAACACCATATATTTT
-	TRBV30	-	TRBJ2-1	CAWSVSASPHLEQFF	TGTGCCTGGAGTGTAAGTGCTAGCCCTCATCTTGAGCAGTTCTTC
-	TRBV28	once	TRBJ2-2	CASTPPRDAGELFF	TGTGCCAGCACCCCTCCCAGGGACGCCGGGGAGCTGTTTTTT
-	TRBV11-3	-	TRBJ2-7	CASSPELESHEQYF	TGTGCCAGCAGCCCCGAGCTTGAGTCCCACGAGCAGTACTTC
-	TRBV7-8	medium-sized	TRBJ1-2	CASSLVLRATQLYGYTF	TGTGCCAGCAGCTTAGTGTTAAGAGCGACTCAATTATATGGCTACACCTTC
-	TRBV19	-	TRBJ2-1	CASSMGQGSWNEQFF	TGTGCCAGTAGTATGGGTCAGGGAAGTTGGAATGAGCAGTTCTTC
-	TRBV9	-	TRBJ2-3	CASTVGRIPDTQYF	TGTGCCAGCACAGTAGGGAGGATCCCAGATACGCAGTATTTT
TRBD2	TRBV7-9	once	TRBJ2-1	CASSPRSASGRRINEQFF	TGTGCCAGCAGCCCGCGCTCGGCTAGCGGGAGAAGGATCAATGAGCAGTTCTTC
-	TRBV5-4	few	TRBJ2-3	CASSLDPSTDTQYF	TGTGCCAGCAGCTTAGACCCGAGCACAGATACGCAGTATTTT
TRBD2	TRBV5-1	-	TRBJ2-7	CASSLSSGRQSTYEQYF	TGCGCCAGCAGCCTGTCTAGCGGGAGGCAATCTACCTACGAGCAGTACTTC
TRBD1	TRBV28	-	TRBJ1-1	CASSHMGQSHEAFF	TGTGCCAGCAGTCACATGGGACAGTCCCATGAAGCTTTCTTT
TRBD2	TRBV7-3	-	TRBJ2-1	CASSLGTSQDPQFF	TGTGCCAGCAGCCTCGGGACTAGTCAAGACCCGCAGTTCTTC
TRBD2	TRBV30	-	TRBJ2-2	CAWRGTSGWTGELFF	TGTGCCTGGAGGGGCACTAGCGGTTGGACCGGGGAGCTGTTTTTT
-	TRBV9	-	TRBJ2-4	CASSGGTAKNIQYF	TGTGCCAGCAGCGGGGGGACAGCCAAAAACATTCAGTACTTC
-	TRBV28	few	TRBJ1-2	CASNSDSNYGYTF	TGTGCCAGCAACAGCGACAGTAACTATGGCTACACCTTC
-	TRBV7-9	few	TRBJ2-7	CASSSGDEQYF	TGTGCCAGCAGCTCAGGGGACGAGCAGTACTTC
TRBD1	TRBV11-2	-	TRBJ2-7	CASSFRDSYEQYF	TGTGCCAGCAGCTTCCGGGACAGCTACGAGCAGTACTTC
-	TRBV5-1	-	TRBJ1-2	CASSLSGGSNYGYTF	TGCGCCAGCAGCTTGAGCGGGGGCTCTAACTATGGCTACACCTTC
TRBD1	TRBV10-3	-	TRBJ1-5	CAISNHRGRGQPQHF	TGTGCCATCAGTAACCACAGGGGAAGGGGTCAGCCCCAGCATTTT
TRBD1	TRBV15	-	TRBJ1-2	CATSPQGAPGYNYGYTF	TGTGCCACCAGTCCACAGGGGGCGCCCGGGTATAACTATGGCTACACCTTC
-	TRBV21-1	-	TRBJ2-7	CPLGQNGGRAVYEQYF	TGTCCCCTCGGGCAAAATGGCGGGAGGGCCGTCTACGAGCAGTACTTC
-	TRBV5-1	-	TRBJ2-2	CASSFSVMTTGELFF	TGCGCCAGCAGCTTTTCCGTAATGACCACCGGGGAGCTGTTTTTT
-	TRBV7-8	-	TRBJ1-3	CASSLVTGGRSGNTIYF	TGTGCCAGCAGCTTAGTCACGGGGGGCCGGTCTGGAAACACCATATATTTT
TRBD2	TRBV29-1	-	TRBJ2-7	CSVVTSGVGGEQYF	TGCAGCGTTGTAACTAGCGGGGTAGGCGGCGAGCAGTACTTC
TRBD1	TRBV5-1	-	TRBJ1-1	CASSKGQGEAEAFF	TGCGCCAGCAGCAAGGGACAGGGCGAGGCTGAAGCTTTCTTT
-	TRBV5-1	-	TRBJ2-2	CASSLEGVGTGELFF	TGCGCCAGCAGCTTGGAGGGGGTTGGCACCGGGGAGCTGTTTTTT
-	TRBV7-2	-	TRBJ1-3	CASSSTMVRGTIYF	TGTGCCAGCAGCTCGACCATGGTGCGGGGGACCATATATTTT
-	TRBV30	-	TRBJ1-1	CAWSPPPGSSNEAFF	TGTGCCTGGAGTCCCCCACCAGGGTCGAGTAATGAAGCTTTCTTT
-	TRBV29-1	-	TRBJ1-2	CSASPVGATEVF	TGCAGCGCCTCCCCGGTGGGGGCGACCGAAGTCTTC
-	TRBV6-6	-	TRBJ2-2	CASNYREVTGELFF	TGTGCCAGCAATTACAGGGAAGTTACCGGGGAGCTGTTTTTT
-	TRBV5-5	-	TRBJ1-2	CASSLEGGYTF	TGTGCCAGCAGCTTGGAGGGGGGCTACACCTTC
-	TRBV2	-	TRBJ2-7	CASSEAGPAEQYF	TGTGCCAGCAGTGAAGCTGGACCCGCAGAGCAGTACTTC
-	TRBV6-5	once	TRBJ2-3	CASSYPCLADTDTQYF	TGTGCCAGCAGTTACCCATGTTTGGCAGACACAGATACGCAGTATTTT
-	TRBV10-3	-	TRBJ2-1	CAISESKQRTNEQFF	TGTGCCATCAGTGAGTCGAAACAGCGGACCAATGAGCAGTTCTTC
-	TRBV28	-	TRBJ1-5	CASSSAGGLRPQHF	TGTGCCAGCAGTTCAGCGGGGGGCTTGAGGCCCCAGCATTTT
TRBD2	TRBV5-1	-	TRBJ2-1	CASSSLAGSYNEQFF	TGCGCCAGCAGCTCCCTAGCGGGGAGCTACAATGAGCAGTTCTTC
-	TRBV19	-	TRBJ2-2	CASRGGRANTGELFF	TGTGCCAGTAGAGGGGGACGCGCGAACACCGGGGAGCTGTTTTTT
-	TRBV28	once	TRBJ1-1	CASSLGGGIFVKTEAFF	TGTGCCAGCAGCTTGGGTGGGGGGATTTTTGTCAAGACTGAAGCTTTCTTT
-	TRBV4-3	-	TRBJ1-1	CASSPGRSTEAFF	TGCGCCAGCAGCCCCGGACGGAGCACTGAAGCTTTCTTT
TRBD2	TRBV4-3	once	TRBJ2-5	CASSPLAGPQETQYF	TGCGCCAGCAGCCCCTTAGCGGGGCCCCAAGAGACCCAGTACTTC
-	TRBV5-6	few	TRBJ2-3	CASSSLTRRSTDTQYF	TGTGCCAGCAGCTCGCTCACGAGACGGAGCACAGATACGCAGTATTTT
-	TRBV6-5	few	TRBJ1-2	CASSSPTLGGYTF	TGTGCCAGCAGTTCTCCGACCCTGGGCGGCTACACCTTC
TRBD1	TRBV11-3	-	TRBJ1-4	CASSLASGTVNEKLFF	TGTGCCAGCAGCTTAGCTTCCGGGACAGTTAATGAAAAACTGTTTTTT
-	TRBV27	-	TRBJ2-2	CASSLLADTGELFF	TGTGCCAGCAGTTTATTGGCGGACACCGGGGAGCTGTTTTTT
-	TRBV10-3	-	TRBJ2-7	CASNSLARSSYEQYF	TGTGCCAGCAACTCCTTGGCGAGGAGCTCCTACGAGCAGTACTTC
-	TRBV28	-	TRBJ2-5	CASSWTPEPETQYF	TGTGCCAGCAGTTGGACTCCCGAGCCAGAGACCCAGTACTTC
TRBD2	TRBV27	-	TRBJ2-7	CASSPGLAGVYEQYF	TGTGCCAGCAGCCCTGGACTAGCGGGAGTCTACGAGCAGTACTTC
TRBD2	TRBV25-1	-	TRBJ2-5	CASSASGSWETQYF	TGTGCCAGCAGTGCTAGCGGGAGCTGGGAGACCCAGTACTTC
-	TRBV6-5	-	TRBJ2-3	CASSQPGTSTDTQYF	TGTGCCAGCAGCCAACCCGGGACTAGCACAGATACGCAGTATTTT
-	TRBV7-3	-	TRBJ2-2	CASSFNTGELFF	TGTGCCAGCAGCTTTAACACCGGGGAGCTGTTTTTT
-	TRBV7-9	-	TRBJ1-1	CASSSPGSANTEAFF	TGTGCCAGCAGCTCCCCAGGGAGCGCGAACACTGAAGCTTTCTTT